Listed here are 11 T cell receptor beta chains from one sample, sequenced in a study of cytomegalovirus exposure and HLA in healthy donors. The PCR employed 60 Vbeta primers together with 13 Jbeta primers. Sequencing used immunoSEQ multiplex PCR; TCRdb keeps in-frame clones, though not all of them. The sample comprises about 130,000 clones, around four fifths of which are singletons, and over 1% rests with the top ten. Sequenced sample: PBMCs. All receptors come from a human donor in good health.

This chain joins TRBV4-1 and TRBJ1-4, with D unclear. The ends were cut back, 2 bases at V and 8 bases at J, with 15 bases in the middle. The CDR3 is 15 amino acids. The germline V gene encodes CDR1 MGHRA and CDR2 YSYEKL. This CDR3 reads CASSQRTGSLEKLFF. CDR3 coding DNA: TGCGCCAGCAGCCAAAGGACCGGGAGCCTCGAAAAACTGTTTTTT.

This chain connects TRBV9 to TRBJ1-2; 12 positions match TRBD1. The CDR3 spans 16 residues. CDR1 and CDR2 (germline): SGDLS, YYNGEE. V was clipped by 7 bases and J by 4 bases; unmatched bases: 11. As DNA, the CDR3 is TGTGCCAGCTCCGGGACAGGGGGCGAGGTTGGCTATGGCTACACCTTC. Its translation: CASSGTGGEVGYGYTF.

The chain links TRBV6-1 to TRBJ2-7; 7 bases are a match to TRBD1. CDR3 length: 14 residues. Germline V gene data show CDR1 as MNHNS and CDR2 as SASEGT. Trimming removed 4 bases from V and 0 bases from J; junction bases left unmatched: 3. Here the CDR3 reads CASSAGTASYEQYF. In DNA form, the CDR3 reads TGTGCCAGCAGTGCCGGGACAGCCTCCTACGAGCAGTACTTC.

The V gene is TRBV12-5, the J gene TRBJ1-1, with a possible D match to TRBD1 (5 bases). Per germline, CDR1 LGHNT and CDR2 FRNRAP. The CDR3 extends over 16 amino acids. Trimming removed 6 bases at V and 0 bases at J, with 17 bases between. CDR3 nucleotide sequence: TGTGCTAGTGGACCCCCTGACAGATTTATGAACACTGAAGCTTTCTTT. This gives the protein CASGPPDRFMNTEAFF.

The J gene is TRBJ1-5, the V gene TRBV27; D possibly corresponds to TRBD1 (5 bases). CDR3 size: 15 residues. V lost 0 bases and J lost 6, with 12 bases in between. The germline gives CDR1 MNHEY, CDR2 SMNVEV (reference sequence). For the CDR3, the DNA is TGTGCCAGCAGTTTATCGGCGGGGGGTGGTCAGCCCCAGCATTTT. Translated: CASSLSAGGGQPQHF.

Only a few counts were recorded for this clone. The CDR3 sequence is CASSLEGQGATEAFF. The CDR3 nucleotides are TGTGCCAGCAGCTTAGAGGGACAGGGGGCCACTGAAGCTTTCTTT. The rearrangement links TRBV7-9 to TRBJ1-1; 12 nucleotides line up with TRBD1. V gave up 1 base and J gave up 4 bases; unmatched junction bases: 1. Looked up from germline, CDR1 is SEHNR and CDR2 is FQNEAQ (reference sequence). The CDR3 extends over 15 amino acids.

The rearrangement links TRBV13 to TRBJ2-3; TRBD1 agrees at 9 bases. The CDR3 sequence is 15 residues long. CDR1 PRHDT and CDR2 FYEKMQ come from the germline V gene (reference sequence). V lost 5 bases to trimming and J lost 3 bases; unmatched junction nucleotides: 6. CDR3 DNA sequence: TGTGCCAGCAGCCATCGGACAGGGGTTACAGATACGCAGTATTTT. Translated: CASSHRTGVTDTQYF.

This clone was counted a few times. The J gene is TRBJ2-3, the V gene TRBV5-4; the match to TRBD2 covers 7 bases. V gave up 4 bases and J gave up 7 bases; unmatched junction bases: 9. The germline V gene encodes CDR1 SGHNT and CDR2 YYREEE (reference sequence). The CDR3 is made up of 14 amino acids. The CDR3: CASSPTYGGNTQYF. CDR3 nucleotide sequence: TGTGCCAGCAGCCCTACTTACGGGGGGAATACGCAGTATTTT.

In the case of this clone: Its ends do not fully match the called genes, so a read error is possible. The CDR3 DNA is TGTTCCAGCAGCTTGGGGGGGACCACTGAAGCTTTCTTT. It codes for CSSSLGGTTEAFF. The chain carries TRBV7-9 and TRBJ1-1; D is perhaps TRBD1 (5 bases). This CDR3 is 13 amino acids long. Germline V gives CDR1 SEHNR, CDR2 FQNEAQ (reference sequence).

The rearrangement uses TRBV25-1 and TRBJ1-4, with 7 bases matching TRBD1. Germline V gene sequence: CDR1 MGHDK, CDR2 SYGVNS. V was clipped by 5 bases and J by 8 bases; unmatched bases: 8. The CDR3 covers 14 residues. Here the CDR3 DNA reads TGTGCCAGCAGTCGCCAGGGGGGCCAGGAAAAACTGTTTTTT. This sequence encodes CASSRQGGQEKLFF.

This clone was seen a few times. The chain employs TRBV4-2 and TRBJ1-1; D possibly corresponds to TRBD1 (5 bases). V dropped 3 bases and J dropped 3 bases, with 14 bases sitting between them. The CDR3 contains 15 residues. CDR1 is LGHNA and CDR2 is YNFKEQ in the germline V gene. CDR3 residues: CASSQTQGHDTEAFF. The CDR3 nucleotides are TGTGCCAGCAGCCAGACCCAGGGCCATGACACTGAAGCTTTCTTT.